These T cell receptor beta chains were read from a single sample in a study of OX40 agonist ivuxolimab in advanced cancers. Using immunoSEQ multiplex PCR, the repertoire was profiled, and TCRdb retains in-frame clones only, with some absent. Of some 150,000 clones listed, about 93% were seen once; the top ten hold roughly 1%. The material sequenced was CD4+ or CD8+ T cells sorted from blood, taken in a trial of the OX40 agonist ivuxolimab. These receptors were collected from an adult with an advanced solid tumor such as melanoma, head and neck, liver or kidney cancer. The CDR3 runs from the conserved cysteine through the conserved F or W. A D gene is named only where the DNA matches it firmly. Expanded clones get a size class; other rows say once, few or many, or leave the size out.

size	D	V	J	CDR3	DNA
.	.	TRBV5-1	TRBJ1-3	CASTELSNRGGNTIYF	TGCGCCAGCACGGAGCTCTCCAACAGAGGAGGAAACACCATATATTTT
.	.	TRBV5-1	TRBJ1-4	CASSPGSRRENEKLFF	TGCGCCAGCAGCCCAGGATCGAGGCGGGAAAATGAAAAACTGTTTTTT
.	TRBD1	TRBV11-2	TRBJ2-7	CASSLKTGGGLYEQYF	TGTGCCAGCAGCCTTAAGACAGGGGGAGGTTTGTACGAGCAGTACTTC
.	.	TRBV19	TRBJ1-1	CASSQRTLNTEAFF	TGTGCCAGTAGTCAACGGACCCTGAACACTGAAGCTTTCTTT
.	TRBD2	TRBV6-5	TRBJ2-7	CASSKSGESSYEQYF	TGTGCCAGCAGTAAGAGCGGGGAAAGCTCCTACGAGCAGTACTTC
.	TRBD1	TRBV9	TRBJ1-6	CASSVLPDGQGNSPLHF	TGTGCCAGCAGCGTTCTACCAGATGGACAGGGGAATTCACCCCTCCACTTT
.	.	TRBV5-1	TRBJ1-1	CASMSNTEAFF	TGCGCCAGCATGTCCAACACTGAAGCTTTCTTT
.	.	TRBV6-5	TRBJ2-1	CASSQLRGDDEQFF	TGTGCCAGCAGTCAACTCCGGGGCGACGATGAGCAGTTCTTC
.	.	TRBV19	TRBJ1-2	CASATPYGYTF	TGTGCCAGTGCCACACCCTATGGCTACACCTTC
.	TRBD2	TRBV30	TRBJ2-2	CAWGPSGRGNGELFF	TGTGCCTGGGGTCCTAGCGGGAGAGGAAACGGGGAGCTGTTTTTT
once	.	TRBV12-5	TRBJ2-1	CASGLGQSNNEQFF	TGTGCTAGTGGTTTGGGACAGAGTAACAATGAGCAGTTCTTC
.	TRBD1	TRBV27	TRBJ1-1	CASSWADRRGEAFF	TGTGCCAGCAGTTGGGCGGACAGGAGGGGTGAAGCTTTCTTT
.	.	TRBV5-6	TRBJ1-2	CASSLGTPNYGYTF	TGTGCCAGCAGCCTCGGGACACCGAACTATGGCTACACCTTC
.	.	TRBV4-3	TRBJ2-3	CASSQGLGGRGDTQYF	TGCGCCAGCAGCCAAGGGTTGGGGGGAAGGGGAGATACGCAGTATTTT
.	.	TRBV19	TRBJ1-6	CASSPRTPGTEWPLHF	TGTGCCAGTAGTCCCCGGACACCCGGTACCGAGTGGCCCCTCCACTTT
.	TRBD2	TRBV4-3	TRBJ2-2	CASSQDPPGGTGELFF	TGCGCCAGCAGCCAAGATCCTCCGGGGGGGACCGGGGAGCTGTTTTTT
.	.	TRBV7-2	TRBJ1-2	CASSLNPGASNGYTF	TGTGCCAGCAGCTTAAATCCTGGAGCTTCCAACGGCTACACCTTC
.	.	TRBV10-1	TRBJ2-7	CASSESAGLSYEQYF	TGCGCCAGCAGTGAGTCGGCGGGCCTGTCCTACGAGCAGTACTTC
.	TRBD1	TRBV6-1	TRBJ1-2	CASSEATGSGYTF	TGTGCCAGCAGTGAAGCGACAGGGAGCGGCTACACCTTC
.	.	TRBV21-1	TRBJ2-3	CASSLQDIRDTQYF	TGTGCCAGCAGCCTACAAGACATTCGGGATACGCAGTATTTT
.	TRBD2	TRBV6-4	TRBJ2-1	CASSAAGTSGYNEQFF	TGTGCCAGCAGCGCCGCAGGGACTAGCGGTTACAATGAGCAGTTCTTC
.	.	TRBV6-5	TRBJ1-4	CASSYLTGDEKLFF	TGTGCCAGCAGTTACCTCACGGGAGATGAAAAACTGTTTTTT
.	TRBD1	TRBV30	TRBJ2-7	CAWSTGQGPYEQYF	TGTGCCTGGAGTACCGGACAGGGTCCCTACGAGCAGTACTTC
.	TRBD1	TRBV4-1	TRBJ1-2	CASSPLPTGNYGYTF	TGCGCCAGCAGCCCCTTACCGACAGGGAACTATGGCTACACCTTC
.	.	TRBV28	TRBJ2-7	CASNDVSYEQYF	TGTGCCAGCAATGACGTCTCCTACGAGCAGTACTTC
.	.	TRBV19	TRBJ1-1	CASSITGKDTEAFF	TGTGCCAGTAGTATAACAGGGAAGGACACTGAAGCTTTCTTT
.	TRBD1	TRBV7-2	TRBJ1-1	CASSFHRGRTEAFF	TGTGCCAGCAGCTTTCACAGGGGGCGAACTGAAGCTTTCTTT
.	.	TRBV7-9	TRBJ1-1	CASSVTGNTEAFF	TGTGCCAGCAGCGTGACAGGTAACACTGAAGCTTTCTTT
.	TRBD2	TRBV5-1	TRBJ2-2	CASSRSSGNTGELFF	TGCGCCAGCAGCAGATCTAGCGGGAACACCGGGGAGCTGTTTTTT
.	.	TRBV14	TRBJ2-3	CASSLGAVSGTQYF	TGTGCCAGCAGCCTGGGGGCGGTCTCAGGTACGCAGTATTTT
.	.	TRBV7-8	TRBJ2-2	CASTQYTGELFF	TGTGCCAGCACCCAATACACCGGGGAGCTGTTTTTT
.	.	TRBV7-2	TRBJ1-1	CASSLRTENTEAFF	TGTGCCAGCAGCTTAAGGACAGAGAACACTGAAGCTTTCTTT
few	.	TRBV19	TRBJ1-1	CASTLRGNTEAFF	TGTGCCTCCACGCTGAGGGGGAACACTGAAGCTTTCTTT
.	TRBD1	TRBV25-1	TRBJ2-2	CASSEWSRGRNTGELFF	TGTGCCAGCAGTGAATGGAGCAGGGGGCGCAACACCGGGGAGCTGTTTTTT
.	TRBD1	TRBV2	TRBJ2-3	CASTRDRSTDTQYF	TGTGCCAGCACACGGGACAGGAGCACAGATACGCAGTATTTT
once	.	TRBV7-3	TRBJ1-6	CASSRSPPGAGLPLHF	TGTGCCAGCAGCCGCTCCCCACCGGGCGCTGGGTTACCCCTCCACTTT
.	TRBD1	TRBV13	TRBJ2-1	CASSQDRLAVGQFF	TGTGCCAGCAGCCAGGACAGGCTGGCAGTAGGGCAGTTCTTC
.	TRBD2	TRBV11-2	TRBJ2-1	CASSLLAGRSYNEQFF	TGTGCCAGCAGCTTACTAGCGGGACGCTCCTACAATGAGCAGTTCTTC
.	.	TRBV27	TRBJ1-2	CASNLPRLENGYTF	TGTGCCAGCAACCTCCCGCGCCTGGAGAATGGCTACACCTTC
.	.	TRBV6-5	TRBJ1-1	CASSHVARGRTEAFF	TGTGCCAGCAGCCACGTGGCCCGGGGGCGCACTGAAGCTTTCTTT
.	.	TRBV9	TRBJ1-1	CASSNSLMNTEAFF	TGTGCCAGCAGCAACAGCCTCATGAACACTGAAGCTTTCTTT
few	.	TRBV29-1	TRBJ1-1	CSVCPQGNTEAFF	TGCAGCGTGTGCCCCCAGGGTAACACTGAAGCTTTCTTT
.	.	TRBV6-5	TRBJ1-1	CASSNRDSNTEAFF	TGTGCCAGCAGTAACAGGGATTCGAACACTGAAGCTTTCTTT
.	.	TRBV7-9	TRBJ2-1	CASSFLAAYNEQFF	TGTGCCAGCAGTTTTCTTGCGGCCTACAATGAGCAGTTCTTC
.	TRBD1	TRBV9	TRBJ1-6	CASSARTGFLAPLHF	TGTGCCAGCAGCGCACGGACAGGGTTTTTAGCACCCCTCCACTTT
few	.	TRBV6-6	TRBJ2-7	CASSLRRFEQYF	TGTGCCAGCTCCTTACGACGCTTCGAGCAGTACTTC
.	.	TRBV28	TRBJ2-7	CASLHEQYF	TGTGCCAGCCTGCACGAGCAGTACTTC
.	.	TRBV5-6	TRBJ2-5	CASSRETQETQYF	TGTGCCAGCAGCCGAGAGACACAAGAGACCCAGTACTTC
.	TRBD1	TRBV27	TRBJ2-6	CASSFGQGPPSGANVLTF	TGTGCCAGCAGTTTTGGACAGGGGCCTCCCTCTGGGGCCAACGTCCTGACTTTC
.	TRBD2	TRBV27	TRBJ2-1	CASSLAGLVNEQFF	TGTGCCAGCAGTTTGGCGGGACTAGTAAATGAGCAGTTCTTC
.	.	TRBV12-5	TRBJ2-1	CASGLGQDNEQFF	TGTGCTAGTGGTTTGGGACAGGACAATGAGCAGTTCTTC
once	TRBD1	TRBV19	TRBJ2-5	CASSSVRTGGEETQYF	TGTGCCAGTAGTTCCGTTCGGACAGGGGGGGAAGAGACCCAGTACTTC
few	.	TRBV25-1	TRBJ1-6	CASSEGIYLNSPLHF	TGTGCCAGCAGTGAGGGGATCTACCTTAATTCACCCCTCCACTTT
.	.	TRBV6-5	TRBJ2-7	CASRPGTPSSYEQYF	TGTGCCAGCAGGCCCGGGACTCCTAGCTCCTACGAGCAGTACTTC
once	.	TRBV4-3	TRBJ2-3	CASSQEGWGADTQYF	TGCGCCAGCAGCCAAGAAGGCTGGGGGGCAGATACGCAGTATTTT
.	TRBD2	TRBV19	TRBJ2-1	CASSNPGRGGRYNEQFF	TGTGCCAGTAGTAACCCGGGCCGGGGGGGCCGGTACAATGAGCAGTTCTTC